This TCR beta chain was identified in a study of Tregs in tolerant kidney transplant recipients. On the study more broadly: Mixed chimerism was transient after nonmyeloablative marrow transplants from related graft donors.

Germline V gene sequence: CDR1 LNHDA, CDR2 SQIVND (reference sequence). This CDR3 has 13 residues. The V end was cut by 4 bases, the J end by 2 bases, with 8 bases between. Unstimulated regulatory T cells (CD4+CD25+CD127-), CD4+CD25- non-regulatory cells, CD4 and CD8 cells were FACS-sorted from thawed PBMCs. Thawed PBMCs were rested overnight at 37°C with 200 IU/ml IL-2 before regulatory T cell sorting. Concerning this clone: Its target is not known.

Study outcomes and limitations: Tregs expanded with activated donor B cells seemed most donor-specific.

Method: immunoSEQ multiplex PCR; TCRdb's copy keeps in-frame clones and lacks some. This sample has approximately 66,000 clones, with approximately 85% found just once. The sequences come from Tregs from blood, collected before the transplant. The clonotype originates from a human donor who received a combined kidney and bone marrow transplant. The V and J genes are TRBV19 and TRBJ1-2, with D possibly matching TRBD1 (5 bases). The CDR3 region is CASSSRENYGYTF. The CDR3 DNA sequence: TGTGCCAGTAGTAGCAGGGAGAACTATGGCTACACCTTC. Full variable domain (remainder filled in from reference TRBV19 and TRBJ1-2): DGGITQSPKYLFRKEGQNVTLSCEQNLNHDAMYWYRQDPGQGLRLIYYSQIVNDFQKGDIAEGYSVSREKKESFPLTVTSAQKNPTAFYLCASSSRENYGYTFGSGTRLTVV.